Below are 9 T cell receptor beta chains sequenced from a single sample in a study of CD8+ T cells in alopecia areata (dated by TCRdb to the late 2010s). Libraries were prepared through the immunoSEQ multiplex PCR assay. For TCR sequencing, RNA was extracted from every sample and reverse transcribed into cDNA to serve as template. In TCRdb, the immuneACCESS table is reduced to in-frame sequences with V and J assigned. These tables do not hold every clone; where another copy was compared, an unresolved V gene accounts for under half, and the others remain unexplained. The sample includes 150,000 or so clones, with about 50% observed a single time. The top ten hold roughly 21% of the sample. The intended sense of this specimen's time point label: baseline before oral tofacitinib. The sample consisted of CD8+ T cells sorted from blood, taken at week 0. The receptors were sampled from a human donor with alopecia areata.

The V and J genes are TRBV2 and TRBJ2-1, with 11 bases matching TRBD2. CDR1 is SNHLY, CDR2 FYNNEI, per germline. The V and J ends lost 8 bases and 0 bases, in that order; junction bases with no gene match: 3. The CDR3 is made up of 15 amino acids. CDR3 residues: CASQGLAASYNEQFF. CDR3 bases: TGTGCCAGCCAGGGACTAGCGGCCTCCTACAATGAGCAGTTCTTC.

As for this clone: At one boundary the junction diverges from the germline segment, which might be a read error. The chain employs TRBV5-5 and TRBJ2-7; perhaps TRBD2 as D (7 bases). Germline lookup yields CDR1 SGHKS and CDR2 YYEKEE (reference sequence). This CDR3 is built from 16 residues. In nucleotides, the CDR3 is TGCGCCAGCAGCCAAGGTTCGGGGGGCCGGTTATCCGAGCAGTACTTC. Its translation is CASSQGSGGRLSEQYF.

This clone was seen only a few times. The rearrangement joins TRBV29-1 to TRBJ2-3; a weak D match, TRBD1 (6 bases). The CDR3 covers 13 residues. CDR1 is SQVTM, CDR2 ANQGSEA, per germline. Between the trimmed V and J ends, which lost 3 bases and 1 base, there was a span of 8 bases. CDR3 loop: CSVDRTGTDTQYF. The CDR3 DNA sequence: TGCAGCGTTGATAGGACAGGCACAGATACGCAGTATTTT.

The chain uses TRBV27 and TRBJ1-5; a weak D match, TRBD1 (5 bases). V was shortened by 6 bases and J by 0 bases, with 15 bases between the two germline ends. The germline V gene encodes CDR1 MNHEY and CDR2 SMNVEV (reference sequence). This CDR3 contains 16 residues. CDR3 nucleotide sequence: TGTGCCAGCAGCCCATCCAGAGGGGATAGCAATCAGCCCCAGCATTTT. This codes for CASSPSRGDSNQPQHF.

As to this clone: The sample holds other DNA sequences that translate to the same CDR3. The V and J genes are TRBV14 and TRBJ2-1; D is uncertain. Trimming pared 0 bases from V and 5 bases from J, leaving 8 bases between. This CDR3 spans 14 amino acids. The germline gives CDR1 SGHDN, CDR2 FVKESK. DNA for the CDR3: TGTGCCAGCAGCCAAGATCTAGGTGACAATGAGCAGTTCTTC. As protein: CASSQDLGDNEQFF.

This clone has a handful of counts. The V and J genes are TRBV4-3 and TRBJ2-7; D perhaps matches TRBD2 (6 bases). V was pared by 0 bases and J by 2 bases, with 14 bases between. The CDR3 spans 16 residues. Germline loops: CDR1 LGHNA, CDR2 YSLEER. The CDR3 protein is CASSQDTSPAPYEQYF. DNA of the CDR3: TGCGCCAGCAGCCAAGATACTAGCCCAGCTCCCTACGAGCAGTACTTC.

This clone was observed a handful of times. CDR3: CSTRQGENYEQYF. DNA of the CDR3: TGCAGCACCAGACAGGGGGAGAACTACGAGCAGTACTTC. The chain uses TRBV29-1 and TRBJ2-7; 9 bases match TRBD1. CDR3 length equals 13 residues. CDR1 SQVTM and CDR2 ANQGSEA come from the germline V gene. Losses at the gene ends were 8 bases for V and 3 bases for J; bases not matched to a gene: 8.

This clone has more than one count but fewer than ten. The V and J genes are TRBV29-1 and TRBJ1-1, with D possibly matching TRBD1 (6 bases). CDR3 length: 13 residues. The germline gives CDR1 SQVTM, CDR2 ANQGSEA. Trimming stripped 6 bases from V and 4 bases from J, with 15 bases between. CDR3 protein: CSVEQGEFTEAFF. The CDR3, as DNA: TGCAGCGTCGAACAGGGAGAATTCACTGAAGCTTTCTTT.

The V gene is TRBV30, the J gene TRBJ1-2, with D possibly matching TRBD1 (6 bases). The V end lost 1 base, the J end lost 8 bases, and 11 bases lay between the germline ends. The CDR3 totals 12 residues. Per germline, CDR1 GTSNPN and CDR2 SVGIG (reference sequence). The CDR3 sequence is CAWSGTGTGYTF. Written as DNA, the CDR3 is TGTGCCTGGAGTGGAACAGGGACGGGCTACACCTTC.